The entry that follows covers one T cell receptor (beta chain) sequence. Antigen unknown. Trimming at V came to 3 bases and at J to 5 bases, leaving 12 bases not matched to a gene. In germline, CDR1 is SGHRS, CDR2 YFSETQ. There are 17 residues in the CDR3. Method: immunoSEQ multiplex PCR; TCRdb's copy keeps in-frame clones and lacks some. The sample has thousands of clones, around 80% seen once. These data come from a study of T cells after posttransplantation cyclophosphamide. Study results and limitations: Donor CD8+ memory clones often dominated recipient blood repertoires at later times. Blood and skin or GI T cell repertoires showed limited TRB overlap. After PTCy, TRB diversity resembled that of CNI/methotrexate controls.

Treatment was busulfan-fludarabine conditioning, a marrow graft, and cyclophosphamide on days +3 and +4. V usage is TRBV5-1 and J usage is TRBJ2-5; 11 bases match TRBD1. The input for sequencing was PBMCs, taken after an allogeneic stem cell transplant with post-transplant cyclophosphamide. The clonotype was recovered from a female patient aged 50-60 years who received an allogeneic stem cell transplant from a related donor, was CMV-positive, and had no GVHD. Some T cells may originate from the graft donor. The CDR3 reads CASSSGQGVLVRETQYF. CDR3 DNA: TGCGCCAGCAGCTCGGGACAGGGGGTGTTGGTCCGGGAGACCCAGTACTTC.